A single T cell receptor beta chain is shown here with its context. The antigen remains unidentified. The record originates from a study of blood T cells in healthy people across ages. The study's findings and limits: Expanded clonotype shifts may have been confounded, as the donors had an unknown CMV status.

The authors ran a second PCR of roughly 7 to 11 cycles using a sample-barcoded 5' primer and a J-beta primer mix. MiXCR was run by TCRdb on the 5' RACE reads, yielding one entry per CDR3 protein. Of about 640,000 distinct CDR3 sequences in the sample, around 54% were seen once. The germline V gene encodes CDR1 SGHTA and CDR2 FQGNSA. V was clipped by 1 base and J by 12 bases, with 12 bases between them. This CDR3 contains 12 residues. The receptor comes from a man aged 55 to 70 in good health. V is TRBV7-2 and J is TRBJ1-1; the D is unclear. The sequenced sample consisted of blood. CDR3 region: CASSLDVGKSFF. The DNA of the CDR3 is TGTGCCAGCAGCTTAGATGTCGGGAAATCTTTCTTT.